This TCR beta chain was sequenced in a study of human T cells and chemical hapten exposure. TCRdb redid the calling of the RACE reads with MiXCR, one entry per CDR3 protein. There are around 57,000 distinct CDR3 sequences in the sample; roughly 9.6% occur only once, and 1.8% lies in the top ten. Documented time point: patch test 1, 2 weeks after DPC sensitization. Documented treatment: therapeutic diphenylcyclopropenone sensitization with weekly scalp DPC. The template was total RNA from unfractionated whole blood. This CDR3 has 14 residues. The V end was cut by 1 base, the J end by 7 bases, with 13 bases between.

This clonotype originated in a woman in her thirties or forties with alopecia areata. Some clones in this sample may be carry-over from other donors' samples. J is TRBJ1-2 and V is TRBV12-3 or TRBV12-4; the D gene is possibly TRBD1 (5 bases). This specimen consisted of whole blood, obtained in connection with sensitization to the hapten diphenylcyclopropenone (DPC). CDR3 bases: TGTGCCAGCAGTTTAGACTCAGGGCAGGGTGGCTACACCTTC. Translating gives CASSLDSGQGGYTF.